A selection of T cell receptor beta chains follows, all from one sample in a study of shared clonotypes between healthy human individuals. Repertoires were generated with immunoSEQ multiplex PCR, while TCRdb's copy carries only in-frame clones and drops some. The top ten hold 24% of the sample, which has 550,000 to 750,000 clones, around 90% seen once. Input material: naive CD8+ T cells sorted from blood. The receptors derive from a man between 25 and 39 years old in good health. Each CDR3 is given with its conserved first and last residue. D genes are given only for firm matches. Size tells how often a clone was seen (once, few, many) or the class of an expanded clone, and some rows leave it out.

d_call	clone_size	v_call	j_call	cdr3_nt	cdr3_aa
NA	NA	TRBV18	TRBJ2-7	TGTGCCAGCTCACGCGAGGTAAGCTCCTACGAGCAGTACTTC	CASSREVSSYEQYF
TRBD2	NA	TRBV7-9	TRBJ2-3	TGTGCCAGCAGCTCACCCACTAGCGGGAATAGTTGGGACACAGATACGCAGTATTTT	CASSSPTSGNSWDTDTQYF
TRBD2	NA	TRBV15	TRBJ2-7	TGTGCCACCAGCAGAGACGGGACTAGCTCCTACGAGCAGTACTTC	CATSRDGTSSYEQYF
NA	NA	TRBV28	TRBJ2-7	TGTGCCAGCAGTCCTTGGACAGAGGCCGACACCGACGAGCAGTACTTC	CASSPWTEADTDEQYF
TRBD1	NA	TRBV27	TRBJ1-2	TGTGCCAGCGCCAGCCCAGGGCAGGGGGCGGCACTCTATGGCTACACCTTC	CASASPGQGAALYGYTF
NA	once	TRBV11-2	TRBJ2-1	TGTGCCAGCAGCTACGGACTCAATGAGCAGTTCTTC	CASSYGLNEQFF
NA	NA	TRBV29-1	TRBJ1-1	TGCAGCGTTGCCGCAGGGTACACTGAAGCTTTCTTT	CSVAAGYTEAFF
NA	NA	TRBV29-1	TRBJ1-2	TGCAGCGTTGAAGGGCGGGGAAGCTATGGCTACACCTTC	CSVEGRGSYGYTF
NA	NA	TRBV10-3	TRBJ1-1	TGTGCCATCAGTGAGTACCAGAACACTGAAGCTTTCTTT	CAISEYQNTEAFF
NA	NA	TRBV4-3	TRBJ1-1	TGCGCCAGCAGCCAAGATTTCCCTTCAATGGGGGACACTGAAGCTTTCTTT	CASSQDFPSMGDTEAFF
NA	NA	TRBV29-1	TRBJ2-3	TGCAGCATAGAGTACGGGGGCACAGATACGCAGTATTTT	CSIEYGGTDTQYF
NA	few	TRBV10-1	TRBJ2-7	TGCGCCAGCAGTGAGTCCGGGGGAGGCTACGAGCAGTACTTC	CASSESGGGYEQYF
TRBD1	NA	TRBV6-6	TRBJ2-7	TGTGCCAGCAGTTGGGACAGGAGCTCCTACGAGCAGTACTTC	CASSWDRSSYEQYF
TRBD1	NA	TRBV7-9	TRBJ2-7	TGTGCCAGCAGCCTCCAGGGGGCCTCCTACGAGCAGTACTTC	CASSLQGASYEQYF
TRBD1	NA	TRBV14	TRBJ2-7	TGTGCCAGCAGCGCTCGGGACAGGAGAACCGAGCAGTACTTC	CASSARDRRTEQYF
NA	NA	TRBV14	TRBJ2-7	TGTGCCAGCAGCCAAGAGGGCTACGAGCAGTACTTC	CASSQEGYEQYF
NA	NA	TRBV2	TRBJ2-7	TGTGCCAGCAGTGTTGGTGCGTACGAGCAGTACTTC	CASSVGAYEQYF
NA	once	TRBV27	TRBJ2-2	TGTGCCAGCAGTTTACCCGCGGGCACCGGGGAGCTGTTTTTT	CASSLPAGTGELFF
NA	few	TRBV29-1	TRBJ2-1	TGCAGCGTTGAAGGGGGGGAGAATTCCTACAATGAGCAGTTCTTC	CSVEGGENSYNEQFF
NA	NA	TRBV28	TRBJ2-1	TGTGCCACCGCGGGGTCCAGGGACCAGTTCTTC	CATAGSRDQFF
NA	NA	TRBV7-2	TRBJ2-7	TGTGCCAGCAGCTTACTCCAGCGTCACTACGAGCAGTACTTC	CASSLLQRHYEQYF
NA	once	TRBV27	TRBJ2-2	TGTGCCAGCACGAGGGGAACCGGGGAGCTGTTTTTT	CASTRGTGELFF
NA	once	TRBV6-5	TRBJ2-7	TGTGCCAGCAGTGCCGCATGGATCTACGAGCAGTACTTC	CASSAAWIYEQYF
NA	NA	TRBV13	TRBJ2-7	TGTGCCAGCAGCTTAGGTGGCAGCCCCTACGAGCAGTACTTC	CASSLGGSPYEQYF
NA	NA	TRBV11-2	TRBJ2-7	TGTGCCAGCAGCTTTGCAGGGGTCGCCTACGAGCAGTACTTC	CASSFAGVAYEQYF
NA	NA	TRBV6-5	TRBJ1-5	TGTGCCAGCAGGGACCTCTACAGGAGCAATCAGCCCCAGCATTTT	CASRDLYRSNQPQHF
TRBD2	NA	TRBV4-3	TRBJ2-3	TGCGCCAGCAGCCAAGATCCTCCTAGCGGTACTAGCACAGATACGCAGTATTTT	CASSQDPPSGTSTDTQYF
NA	NA	TRBV7-8	TRBJ2-6	TGTGCCAGCAGCTTACTCCTCTCTGGGGCCAACGTCCTGACTTTC	CASSLLLSGANVLTF